This record concerns one T cell receptor beta chain sequence. Its antigen is not identified. The data were taken from a study of cytomegalovirus exposure and HLA in healthy donors. Study-wide findings and caveats: Analyzed later, association rates of TCRs varied across HLA loci, with DRB1 most and HLA-C fewest.

Germline CDR1 SGHRS, CDR2 YFSETQ. Trimming took 5 bases from V and 1 from J, leaving 10 bases between them. This CDR3 has 13 amino acids. PCR was performed using 60 Vbeta and 13 Jbeta primers. The data were produced by immunoSEQ multiplex PCR, yet TCRdb's version contains in-frame clones alone and is incomplete. The table lists approximately 210,000 clones, 75% to 80% of them singletons. The specimen was PBMCs. The TCR originated in a male donor in good health and CMV-seronegative. The chain combines TRBV5-1 with TRBJ2-7; D is perhaps TRBD2 (6 bases). Here the CDR3 DNA reads TGCGCCAGCAGGCCGGCGGGGTCCTACGAGCAGTACTTC. Translation: CASRPAGSYEQYF.